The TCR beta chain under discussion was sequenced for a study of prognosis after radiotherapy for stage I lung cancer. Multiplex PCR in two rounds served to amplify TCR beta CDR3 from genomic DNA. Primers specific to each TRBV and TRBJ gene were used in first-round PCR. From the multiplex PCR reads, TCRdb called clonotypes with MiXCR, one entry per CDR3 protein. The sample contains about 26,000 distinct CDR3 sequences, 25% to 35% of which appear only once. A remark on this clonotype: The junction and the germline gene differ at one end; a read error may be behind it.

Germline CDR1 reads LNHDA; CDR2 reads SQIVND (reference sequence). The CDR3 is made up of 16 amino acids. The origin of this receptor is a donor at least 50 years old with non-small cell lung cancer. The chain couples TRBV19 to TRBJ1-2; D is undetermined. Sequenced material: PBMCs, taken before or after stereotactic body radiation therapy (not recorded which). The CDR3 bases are TGTTCCAGTAGTGGGTTCGGTGGAAACTCTGACTATGGCTACACCTTC. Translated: CSSSGFGGNSDYGYTF.